The T cell receptor beta chain under discussion was sequenced for a study of CD8+ T cells in alopecia areata. Study as a whole: Patients given treatment had severity scored by the percentage of scalp area affected. Regarding the study as a whole: TCRs were shared less clearly across patients than in mice, possibly for HLA-related reasons. Resident alphabeta T-cell populations of normal skin are likewise subject to sequencing in scalp samples. The treated group had a single nonresponder, limiting CD8+ expansion-response conclusions.

Worth noting for this clone: Its antigen is still unknown.

Extraction of RNA preceded its reverse transcription into cDNA, which served as the sequencing template. Using immunoSEQ multiplex PCR, the repertoire was profiled, and TCRdb retains in-frame clones only, with some absent. In the table there are roughly 120,000 clones, about 59% of which are singletons. The germline V gene has CDR1 SGHRS and CDR2 YFSETQ. The length of the CDR3 is 14 residues. V was pared by 3 bases and J by 1 base, with 10 bases between. Treatment here: oral pan-JAK inhibitor, 5-10 mg twice daily. The material sequenced was CD8+ T cells sorted from blood, taken at week 24, from a patient treated with tofacitinib. V usage is TRBV5-1 and J usage is TRBJ1-1; D is perhaps TRBD1 (6 bases). This receptor was obtained from a human donor with alopecia areata. CDR3 in DNA: TGCGCCAGCAGCTGGAACAGGGAGAACACTGAAGCTTTCTTT. Encoded protein: CASSWNRENTEAFF.